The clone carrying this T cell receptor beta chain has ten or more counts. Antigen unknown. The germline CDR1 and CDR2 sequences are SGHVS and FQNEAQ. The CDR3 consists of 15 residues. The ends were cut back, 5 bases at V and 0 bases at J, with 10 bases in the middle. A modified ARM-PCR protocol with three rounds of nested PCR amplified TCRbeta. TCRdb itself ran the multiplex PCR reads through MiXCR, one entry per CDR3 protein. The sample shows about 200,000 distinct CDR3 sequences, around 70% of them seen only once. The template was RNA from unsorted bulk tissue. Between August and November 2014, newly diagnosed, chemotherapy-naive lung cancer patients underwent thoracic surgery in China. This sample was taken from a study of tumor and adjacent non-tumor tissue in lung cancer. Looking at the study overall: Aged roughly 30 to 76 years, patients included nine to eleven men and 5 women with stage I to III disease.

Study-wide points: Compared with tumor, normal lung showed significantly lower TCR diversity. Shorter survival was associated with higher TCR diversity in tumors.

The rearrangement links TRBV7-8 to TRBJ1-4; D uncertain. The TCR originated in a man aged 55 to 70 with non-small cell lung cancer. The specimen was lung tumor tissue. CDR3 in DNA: TGTGCCAGCAGCCTCGTGGAAGCAACTAATGAAAAACTGTTTTTT. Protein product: CASSLVEATNEKLFF.